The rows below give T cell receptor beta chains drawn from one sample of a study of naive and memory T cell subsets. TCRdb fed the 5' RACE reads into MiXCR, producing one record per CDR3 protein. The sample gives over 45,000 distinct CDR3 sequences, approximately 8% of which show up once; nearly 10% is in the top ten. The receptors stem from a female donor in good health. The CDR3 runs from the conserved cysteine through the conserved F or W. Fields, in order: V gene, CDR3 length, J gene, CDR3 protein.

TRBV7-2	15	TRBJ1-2	CASSSEWQEEYGYTF
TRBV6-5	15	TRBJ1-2	CASSYSTGANYGYTF
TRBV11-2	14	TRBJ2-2	CASSYDGNTGELFF
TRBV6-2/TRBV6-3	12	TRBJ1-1	CASKNGQGQAFF
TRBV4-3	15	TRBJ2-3	CASSQGNPGADTQYF
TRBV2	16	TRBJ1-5	CASSEGRATGNQPQHF
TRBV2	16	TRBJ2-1	CASSERGAPRRNEQFF
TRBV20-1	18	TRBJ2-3	CSARGSSGGAAVPDTQYF
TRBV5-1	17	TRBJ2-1	CASSSRRTAGGTREQFF
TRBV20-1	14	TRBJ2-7	CSASSSGHNYEQYF
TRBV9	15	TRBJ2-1	CASSAGTGDIDEQFF
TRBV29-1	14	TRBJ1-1	CSVAWSSGNTEAFF
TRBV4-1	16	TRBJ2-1	CASSHTPGGGLNEQFF
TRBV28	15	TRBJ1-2	CASSLYGQGAYGYTF
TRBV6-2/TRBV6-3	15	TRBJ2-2	CATAPGIEGTGELFF
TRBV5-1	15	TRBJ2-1	CASRNHGGGDNEQFF
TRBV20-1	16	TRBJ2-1	CSARLGSGGSYNEQFF
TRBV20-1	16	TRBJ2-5	CSARPTRDRGVETQYF
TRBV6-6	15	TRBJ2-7	CASTLSGTGGYEQYF
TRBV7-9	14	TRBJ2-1	CASSLFSPNDEQFF
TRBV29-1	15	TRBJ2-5	CSVEGLPGGQETQYF
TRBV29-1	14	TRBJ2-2	CSFRTSGDTGELFF